This T cell receptor (beta chain) came from a study of T-cell reconstitution after alpha-beta-depleted transplantation in children. The authors prepared the TCRbeta library with unique molecular identifiers. TCRdb re-derived calls from the PCR reads in MiXCR, one entry per CDR3 protein. The top ten hold about 2.4% of the sample, which has 200,000 to 250,000 distinct CDR3 sequences, more than 10% seen once. This clonotype was counted ten times or more. Germline lookup yields CDR1 SGHRS and CDR2 YFSETQ. V shed 5 bases and J shed 0 bases, with 8 bases lying between them. The CDR3 sequence is 13 residues long.

The genes are TRBV5-1 and TRBJ1-1; D is ambiguous. The clonotype comes from a human donor who donated a stem cell graft to a child with acute lymphoblastic leukemia. The input for sequencing was PBMCs from the stem cell graft donor, taken from the stem cell graft. CDR3 protein: CASSPRLNTEAFF. The CDR3 nucleotides are TGCGCCAGCAGTCCTCGTCTGAACACTGAAGCTTTCTTT.